The clone carrying this TCR beta chain was seen a single time. Its antigen is not known. Germline lookup yields CDR1 MRHNA and CDR2 SNTAGT. The V segment lost 0 bases and the J segment 1 base; nucleotides outside the gene matches: 0. The CDR3 runs 15 residues. Measured with immunoSEQ multiplex PCR; TCRdb has only the in-frame clones, and not every one. The sample shows roughly 8,500 clones, roughly 85% of them seen only once. The data belong to a study of T cell repertoires in ileal Crohn's disease. Study conclusions and caveats: All patients with clonality above 26.8% had endoscopic recurrence.

Time point here: neoterminal ileum biopsy at postoperative endoscopy, about 6 months after surgery. The chain links TRBV6-4 to TRBJ2-1; 7 nucleotides agree with TRBD2. The TCR comes from an adult with Crohn's disease. The sample taken for sequencing was ileal tissue. The CDR3 DNA sequence: TGTGCCAGCAGTGACTCTAGCGGGTCCTACAATGAGCAGTTCTTC. Protein: CASSDSSGSYNEQFF.